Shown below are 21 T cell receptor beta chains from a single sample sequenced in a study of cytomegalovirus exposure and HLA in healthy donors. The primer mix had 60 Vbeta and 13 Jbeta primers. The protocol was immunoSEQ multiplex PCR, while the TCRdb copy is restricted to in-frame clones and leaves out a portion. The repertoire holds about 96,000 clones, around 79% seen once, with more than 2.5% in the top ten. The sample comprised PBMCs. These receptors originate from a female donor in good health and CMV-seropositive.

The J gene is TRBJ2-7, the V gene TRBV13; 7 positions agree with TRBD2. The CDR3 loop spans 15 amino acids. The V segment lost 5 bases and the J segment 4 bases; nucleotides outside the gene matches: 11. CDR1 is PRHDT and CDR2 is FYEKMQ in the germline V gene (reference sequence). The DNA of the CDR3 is TGTGCCAGCAGCCCCTCGGCTAGCGGACCTTACGAGCAGTACTTC. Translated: CASSPSASGPYEQYF.

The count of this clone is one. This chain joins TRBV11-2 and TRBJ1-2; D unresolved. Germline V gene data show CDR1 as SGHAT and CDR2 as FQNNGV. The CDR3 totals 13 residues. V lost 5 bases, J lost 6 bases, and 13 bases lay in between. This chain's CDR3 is CASSPGWVHGYTF. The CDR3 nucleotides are TGTGCCAGCAGCCCGGGATGGGTCCATGGCTACACCTTC.

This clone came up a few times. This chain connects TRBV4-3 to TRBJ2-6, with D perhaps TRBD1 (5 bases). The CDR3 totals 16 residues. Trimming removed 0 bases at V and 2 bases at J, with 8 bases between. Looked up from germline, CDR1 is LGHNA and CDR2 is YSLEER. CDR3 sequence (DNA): TGCGCCAGCAGCCAAGAGGGGCTAGCTGGGGCCAACGTCCTGACTTTC. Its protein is CASSQEGLAGANVLTF.

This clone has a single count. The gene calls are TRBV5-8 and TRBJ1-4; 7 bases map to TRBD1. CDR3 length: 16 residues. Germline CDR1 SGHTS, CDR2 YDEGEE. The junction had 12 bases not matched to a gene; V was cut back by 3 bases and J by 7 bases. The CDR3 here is CASSSSSTGAIEKLFF. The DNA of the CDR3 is TGTGCCAGCAGCTCCTCCTCAACAGGGGCGATTGAAAAACTGTTTTTT.

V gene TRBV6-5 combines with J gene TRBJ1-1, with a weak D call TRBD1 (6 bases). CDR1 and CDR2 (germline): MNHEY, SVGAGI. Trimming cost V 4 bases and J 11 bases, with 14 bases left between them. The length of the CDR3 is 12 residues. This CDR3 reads CASSSGAQRAFF. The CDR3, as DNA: TGTGCCAGCAGTTCAGGGGCTCAACGGGCTTTCTTT.

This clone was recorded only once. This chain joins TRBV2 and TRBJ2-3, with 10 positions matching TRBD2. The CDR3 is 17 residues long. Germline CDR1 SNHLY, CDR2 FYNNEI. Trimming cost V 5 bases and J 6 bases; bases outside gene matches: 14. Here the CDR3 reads CASSFNRKREGEDTQYF. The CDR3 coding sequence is TGTGCCAGCAGTTTCAACCGTAAGCGGGAGGGCGAGGATACGCAGTATTTT.

The CDR3 coding sequence is TGTGCCAGCAGTCCCACCCCGGGACAGGGAACCGTGGAGACCCAGTACTTC. The encoded protein is CASSPTPGQGTVETQYF. The chain is built from TRBV28 and TRBJ2-5; 9 positions agree with TRBD1. Trimming removed 5 bases from V and 5 bases from J; junction bases left unmatched: 15. CDR3 length: 17 amino acids. Germline lookup yields CDR1 MDHEN and CDR2 SYDVKM.

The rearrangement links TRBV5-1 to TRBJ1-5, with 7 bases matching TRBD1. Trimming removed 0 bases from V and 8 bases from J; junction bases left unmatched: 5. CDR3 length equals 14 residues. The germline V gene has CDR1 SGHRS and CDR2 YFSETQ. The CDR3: CASSLDRGSKPQHF. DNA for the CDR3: TGCGCCAGCAGCTTGGACAGGGGCTCGAAGCCCCAGCATTTT. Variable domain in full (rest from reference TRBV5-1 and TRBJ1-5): KAGVTQTPRYLIKTRGQQVTLSCSPISGHRSVSWYQQTPGQGLQFLFEYFSETQRNKGNFPGRFSGRQFSNSRSEMNVSTLELGDSALYLCASSLDRGSKPQHFGDGTRLSIL.

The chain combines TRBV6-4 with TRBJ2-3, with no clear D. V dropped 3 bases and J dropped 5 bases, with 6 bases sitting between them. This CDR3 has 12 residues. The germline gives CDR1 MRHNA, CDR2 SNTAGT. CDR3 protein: CASSDSGDTQYF. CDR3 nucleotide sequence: TGTGCCAGCAGTGATTCAGGAGATACGCAGTATTTT.

The CDR3 reads CASSLVLAGGLTYEQYF. The CDR3, as DNA: TGTGCCAGCAGCTTAGTACTAGCGGGGGGACTAACCTACGAGCAGTACTTC. The gene calls are TRBV7-2 and TRBJ2-7, with 12 bases lining up with TRBD2. The length of the CDR3 is 17 residues. Trimming cost V 1 base and J 2 bases; bases outside gene matches: 6. The V gene's germline CDR1 is SGHTA and CDR2 FQGNSA.

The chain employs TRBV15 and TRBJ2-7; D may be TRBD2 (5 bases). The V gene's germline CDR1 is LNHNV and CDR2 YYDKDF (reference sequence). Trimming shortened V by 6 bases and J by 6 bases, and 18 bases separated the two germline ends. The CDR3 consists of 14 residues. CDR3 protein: CATRLAQPGAEQYF. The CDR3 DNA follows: TGTGCCACCAGGCTAGCACAGCCCGGAGCCGAGCAGTACTTC.

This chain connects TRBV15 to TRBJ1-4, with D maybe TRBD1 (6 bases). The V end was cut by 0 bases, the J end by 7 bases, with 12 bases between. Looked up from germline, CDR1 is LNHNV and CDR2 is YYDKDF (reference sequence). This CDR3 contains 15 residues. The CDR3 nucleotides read TGTGCCACCAGCAGAGATGTGGGGGCCGGTGAAAAACTGTTTTTT. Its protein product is CATSRDVGAGEKLFF.

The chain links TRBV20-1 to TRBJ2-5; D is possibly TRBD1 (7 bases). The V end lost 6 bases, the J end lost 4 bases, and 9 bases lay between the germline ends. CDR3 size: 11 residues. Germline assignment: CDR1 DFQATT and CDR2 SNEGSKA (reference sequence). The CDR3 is CSAQGGETQYF. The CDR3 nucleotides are TGCAGTGCCCAGGGGGGAGAGACCCAGTACTTC.

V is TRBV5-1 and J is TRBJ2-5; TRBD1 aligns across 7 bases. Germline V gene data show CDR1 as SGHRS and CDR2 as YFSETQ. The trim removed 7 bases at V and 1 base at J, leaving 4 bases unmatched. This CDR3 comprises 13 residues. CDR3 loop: CASGDSPQETQYF. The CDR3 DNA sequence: TGCGCCAGCGGGGACAGTCCCCAAGAGACCCAGTACTTC.

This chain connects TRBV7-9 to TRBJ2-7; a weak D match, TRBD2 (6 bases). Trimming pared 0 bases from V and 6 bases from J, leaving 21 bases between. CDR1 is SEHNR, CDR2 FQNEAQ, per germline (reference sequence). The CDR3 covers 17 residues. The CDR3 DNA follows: TGTGCCAGCAGCTTAGCGCGGGGCGTCAGGGAAAGGGGCGAGCAGTACTTC. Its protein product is CASSLARGVRERGEQYF.

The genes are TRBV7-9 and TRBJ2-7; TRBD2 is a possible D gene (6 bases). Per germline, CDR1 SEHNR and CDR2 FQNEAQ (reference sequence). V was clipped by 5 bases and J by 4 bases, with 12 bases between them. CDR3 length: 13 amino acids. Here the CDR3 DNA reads TGTGCCAGCAGCCTCGGGACTTATTACGAGCAGTACTTC. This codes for CASSLGTYYEQYF.

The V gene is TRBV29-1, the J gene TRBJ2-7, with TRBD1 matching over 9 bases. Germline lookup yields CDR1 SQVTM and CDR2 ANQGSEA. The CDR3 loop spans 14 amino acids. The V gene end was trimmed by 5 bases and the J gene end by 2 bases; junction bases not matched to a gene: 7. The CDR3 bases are TGCAGCGTTTTAGGGACAGGGAGGACCTACGAGCAGTACTTC. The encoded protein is CSVLGTGRTYEQYF.

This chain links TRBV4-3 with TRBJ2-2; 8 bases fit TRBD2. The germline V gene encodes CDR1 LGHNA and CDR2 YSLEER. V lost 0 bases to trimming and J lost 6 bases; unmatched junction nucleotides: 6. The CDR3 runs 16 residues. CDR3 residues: CASSQDPGGPPGELFF. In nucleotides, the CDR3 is TGCGCCAGCAGCCAAGACCCGGGAGGGCCCCCCGGGGAGCTGTTTTTT.

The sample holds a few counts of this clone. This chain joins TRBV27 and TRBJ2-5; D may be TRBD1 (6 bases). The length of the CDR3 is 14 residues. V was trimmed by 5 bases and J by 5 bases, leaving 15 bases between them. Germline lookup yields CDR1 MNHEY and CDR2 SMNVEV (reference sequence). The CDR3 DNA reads TGTGCCAGCAGTCCGACACAGGGACGGGAGACCCAGTACTTC. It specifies CASSPTQGRETQYF.

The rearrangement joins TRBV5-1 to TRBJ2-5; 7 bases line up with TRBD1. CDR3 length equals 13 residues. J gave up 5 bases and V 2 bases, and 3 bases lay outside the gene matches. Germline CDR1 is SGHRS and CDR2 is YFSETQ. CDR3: CASSLQGSETQYF. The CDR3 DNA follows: TGCGCCAGCAGCTTACAGGGGTCGGAGACCCAGTACTTC.

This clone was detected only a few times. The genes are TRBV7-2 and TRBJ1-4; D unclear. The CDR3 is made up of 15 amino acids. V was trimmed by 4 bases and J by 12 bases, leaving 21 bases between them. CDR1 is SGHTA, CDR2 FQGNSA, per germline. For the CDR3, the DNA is TGTGCCAGCAGCTCATCCTCGGGGAGGGCGGGAGAACTGTTTTTT. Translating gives CASSSSSGRAGELFF. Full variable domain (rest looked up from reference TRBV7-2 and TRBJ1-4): GAGVSQSPSNKVTEKGKDVELRCDPISGHTALYWYRQSLGQGLEFLIYFQGNSAPDKSGLPSDRFSAERTGGSVSTLTIQRTQQEDSAVYLCASSSSSGRAGELFFGSGTQLSVL.